Below, 10 T cell receptor beta chains from the same sample are listed, as sequenced in a study of blood T cell repertoires in COVID-19. Sequenced by immunoSEQ multiplex PCR; TCRdb stores in-frame clones only, minus some. The table records approximately 120,000 clones, 70% to 90% of them present only once. The sample taken for sequencing was peripheral blood. Receptors were obtained from a human donor in a cohort sampled during active COVID-19.

The rearrangement uses TRBV4-1 and TRBJ1-2, with D tentatively TRBD1 (5 bases). From germline, CDR1 is MGHRA and CDR2 YSYEKL. The V and J ends lost 1 base and 4 bases respectively, with 10 bases between them. The CDR3 totals 14 residues. CDR3 protein: CASSQGERGYGYTF. In DNA form, the CDR3 reads TGCGCCAGCAGCCAAGGAGAAAGGGGCTATGGCTACACCTTC.

J is TRBJ1-5 and V is TRBV19, with a tentative D call TRBD1 (6 bases). The germline gives CDR1 LNHDA, CDR2 SQIVND (reference sequence). V was clipped by 7 bases and J by 0 bases, with 13 bases between them. This CDR3 comprises 15 residues. For the CDR3, the DNA is TGTGCCAGTACCGAACAGGGTTATAGCAATCAGCCCCAGCATTTT. It is translated as CASTEQGYSNQPQHF.

V and J are TRBV7-9 and TRBJ2-6; D is unresolved. Trimming shortened V by 0 bases and J by 2 bases, and 14 bases separated the two germline ends. CDR3 size: 18 residues. Germline CDR1 and CDR2: SEHNR and FQNEAQ (reference sequence). CDR3 sequence reads: CASSLAWQVGTGANVLTF. The CDR3, as DNA: TGTGCCAGCAGCTTAGCTTGGCAGGTCGGAACTGGGGCCAACGTCCTGACTTTC. The whole variable domain, remainder taken from reference TRBV7-9 and TRBJ2-6, is DTGVSQNPRHKITKRGQNVTFRCDPISEHNRLYWYRQTLGQGPEFLTYFQNEAQLEKSRLLSDRFSAERPKGSFSTLEIQRTEQGDSAMYLCASSLAWQVGTGANVLTFGAGSRLTVL.

The chain uses TRBV4-2 and TRBJ1-6; no reliable D call. Looked up from germline, CDR1 is LGHNA and CDR2 is YNFKEQ. V lost 0 bases and J 7 bases, leaving 10 bases between the germline ends. The CDR3 has 15 residues. CDR3 DNA sequence: TGTGCCAGCAGCCAAGATGTCCGTACAAATTCACCCCTCCACTTT. Translated, it gives CASSQDVRTNSPLHF.

The chain joins TRBV6-5 to TRBJ1-1, with D possibly being TRBD1 (6 bases). The V gene lost 2 bases and the J gene lost 8 bases, with 21 bases spanning the gap. The CDR3 is 16 residues long. The germline V gene has CDR1 MNHEY and CDR2 SVGAGI. CDR3 residues: CASSYRFFEGVQEAFF. The CDR3 DNA is TGTGCCAGCAGTTACCGATTCTTCGAGGGGGTCCAGGAAGCTTTCTTT.

V gene TRBV18 combines with J gene TRBJ2-5; 7 bases are a match to TRBD1. The germline V gene has CDR1 KGHSH and CDR2 LQKENI. J was trimmed by 2 bases and V by 2 bases; bases with no gene match: 11. The CDR3 is made up of 17 amino acids. CDR3 bases: TGTGCCAGCTCACCAATCCCCGGGACAGCCCCTCAAGAGACCCAGTACTTC. Translated, it gives CASSPIPGTAPQETQYF. Full variable domain (rest looked up from reference TRBV18 and TRBJ2-5): NAGVMQNPRHLVRRRGQEARLRCSPMKGHSHVYWYRQLPEEGLKFMVYLQKENIIDESGMPKERFSAEFPKEGPSILRIQQVVRGDSAAYFCASSPIPGTAPQETQYFGPGTRLLVL.

The chain is built from TRBV7-7 and TRBJ2-1, with 10 bases aligning to TRBD2. V was clipped by 2 bases and J by 7 bases; unmatched bases: 5. The CDR3 is 15 amino acids. Germline V CDR1 and CDR2: SSHAT, FNYEAQ (reference sequence). The CDR3: CASSLQAGGGNEQFF. CDR3 DNA: TGTGCCAGCAGCTTACAAGCGGGAGGGGGTAATGAGCAGTTCTTC.

This clone has only a few counts. This chain connects TRBV14 to TRBJ1-3, with TRBD1 matching 7 bases. Unmatched junction bases numbered 0, after V lost 5 bases and J lost 2 bases. This CDR3 spans 13 amino acids. CDR1 SGHDN and CDR2 FVKESK come from the germline V gene. The CDR3 DNA sequence: TGTGCCAGCAGCGGGACAGCTGGAAACACCATATATTTT. Protein: CASSGTAGNTIYF.

The rearrangement joins TRBV19 to TRBJ1-4; D gene unclear. Trimming pared 8 bases from V and 5 bases from J, leaving 12 bases between. The length of the CDR3 is 13 residues. Germline CDR1 reads LNHDA; CDR2 reads SQIVND (reference sequence). CDR3 sequence: CASSVSSNEKLFF. The CDR3 DNA is TGTGCCAGTTCCGTCAGTTCAAATGAAAAACTGTTTTTT. Variable domain in full (rest from reference TRBV19 and TRBJ1-4): DGGITQSPKYLFRKEGQNVTLSCEQNLNHDAMYWYRQDPGQGLRLIYYSQIVNDFQKGDIAEGYSVSREKKESFPLTVTSAQKNPTAFYLCASSVSSNEKLFFGSGTQLSVL.

This clone came up a few times. The chain combines TRBV24-1 with TRBJ1-5; D call uncertain. V was trimmed by 11 bases and J by 5 bases, leaving 6 bases between them. CDR3 length: 10 residues. Germline CDR1 KGHDR, CDR2 SFDVKD. The CDR3 sequence: CAISDQPQHF. DNA for the CDR3: TGTGCCATCTCGGATCAGCCCCAGCATTTT.